The text below deals with one TCR beta chain. Its cognate antigen is unknown. One end of the junction does not line up with germline, which may come from a read error. Germline CDR1 KGHSH, CDR2 LQKENI. The CDR3 spans 13 residues. The data are from a study of radiation and T cells in renal cell carcinoma. Some clones are missing from TCRdb's copy, which holds only in-frame ones; the method was immunoSEQ multiplex PCR. The sample holds roughly 86,000 clones; approximately 86% are singletons and the top ten take just under 9.5%. Time point defined: blood 4 weeks post-SBRT, at nephrectomy. Treatment meaning: 15 Gy SBRT to primary tumor, nephrectomy 4 weeks later. Serial blood draws occurred at baseline and 2 and 4 weeks post-SBRT. Clear cell pathology was present in this patient's renal cell carcinoma. Study-wide results and limits: In blood, top tumor clones expanded by 2 weeks, shrinking by 4. Pretreatment tumor biopsies were lacking, so baseline clonotypes are unknown.

This receptor was taken from a man aged 45-65 years with renal cell carcinoma. Sequencing was performed on blood, taken from a patient whose treatment included radiotherapy and nephrectomy. The chain has TRBV18 and TRBJ2-7; D is possibly TRBD1 or TRBD2 (5 bases each). CDR3 in DNA: TGTGCCAGCTCACCACAGGACTGGGGCGAGCAGTGCTTC. Amino acids: CASSPQDWGEQCF.